The rows below give T cell receptor beta chains drawn from one sample of a study of blood T cells in healthy people across ages. TCRdb ran MiXCR on the 5' RACE reads and lists one entry per CDR3 protein. The sample lists under 2,000,000 distinct CDR3 sequences, less than 50% occurring once. The sequencing input was blood. These receptors were taken from a woman aged 40 to 50 in good health. The CDR3 runs from the conserved cysteine through the conserved F or W. The D gene is left open where the match is weak. Not all rows give a size; the values are once, few, many and, for expanded clones, a class.

CDR3 length	D gene	V gene	clone size	J gene	CDR3 DNA	CDR3 protein
13	-	TRBV6-1	-	TRBJ2-7	TGTGCCAGCAATACCGACTTGGCCTACGAGCAGTACTTC	CASNTDLAYEQYF
13	-	TRBV3-1	few	TRBJ2-7	TGTGCCAGCAGCCAAGACTACAGTAGCGAGCAGTACTTC	CASSQDYSSEQYF
16	-	TRBV20-1	-	TRBJ2-4	TGCAGTGCTAGAGACGAATCAGCTTCTTGGCAAAACATTCAGTACTTC	CSARDESASWQNIQYF
14	-	TRBV28	-	TRBJ2-5	TGTGCCAGCGGGACGGGGGGCGTCCAAGAGACCCAGTACTTC	CASGTGGVQETQYF
12	-	TRBV19	few	TRBJ2-1	TGTGCCAGTAGTATGGTGGGGGTTGAGCAGTTCTTC	CASSMVGVEQFF
15	-	TRBV12-3/TRBV12-4	-	TRBJ1-2	TGTGCCAGCAGTTTGAATAGGGCAGCCAACTATGGCTACACCTTC	CASSLNRAANYGYTF
13	-	TRBV25-1	-	TRBJ2-3	TGTGCCAGCAGTGAGGGACTGACAGATACGCAGTATTTT	CASSEGLTDTQYF
16	TRBD1	TRBV9	-	TRBJ2-5	TGTGCCAGCAGCGTAGTGAATCCCAGGGGGCCGGAGACCCAGTACTTC	CASSVVNPRGPETQYF
14	-	TRBV11-2	-	TRBJ1-1	TGTGCCAGCAGCTTAGAGGTAACGGAAACTGAAGCTTTCTTT	CASSLEVTETEAFF
14	-	TRBV10-3	-	TRBJ1-2	TGTGCCATCAGTGAGGCGGTAGTAAACTATGGCTACACCTTC	CAISEAVVNYGYTF